The T cell receptor (beta chain) described here comes from a study of cytomegalovirus exposure and HLA in healthy donors. The wider study: About 180 million T cells yielded approximately 100 million unique TCR beta sequences, as an earlier analysis found.

For this clone: The antigen remains undetermined. The same CDR3 is also encoded by other DNA sequences in this sample.

The CDR3 runs to 14 residues. Germline trimming cut 1 base from V and 2 bases from J; bases unmatched to any gene: 2. Germline V gives CDR1 LGHNA, CDR2 YSLEER. PCR amplification relied on 60 Vbeta primers (plus 13 Jbeta primers). Here immunoSEQ multiplex PCR was the method, and the copy in TCRdb shows in-frame clones only, minus some. The sample shows 90,000 or so clones, around 74% of them seen only once. Whole-study results and caveats: Among TCR beta chains, those listed as cytomegalovirus-associated numbered under 200. The number of N-insertions in an Asian-associated ancestry cluster was reportedly below the approximately 700-donor mean in a later analysis. Most subjects had HLA-A and HLA-B alleles reportedly predicted accurately by TCR beta sequences.

This TCR was sampled from a boy aged 5-17 years in good health and CMV-seronegative. The genes are TRBV4-3 and TRBJ2-7; 7 bases align to TRBD1. The source material was PBMCs. The CDR3 region is CASSQGTGPYEQYF. In nucleotides, the CDR3 is TGCGCCAGCAGCCAAGGGACAGGCCCCTACGAGCAGTACTTC.